This T cell receptor (beta chain) was documented in a study of radiation and T cells in renal cell carcinoma. Stated time point: blood 2 weeks post-SBRT. Treatment: 15 Gy SBRT to primary tumor, nephrectomy 4 weeks later. About this clone: Its antigen remains unidentified.

The study, taken as a whole, reports: Without pretreatment biopsies, baseline tumor clonotype presence was undetermined.

Here immunoSEQ multiplex PCR was the method, and the copy in TCRdb shows in-frame clones only, minus some. Of about 130,000 clones in the sample, 75% to 90% were seen once. In germline, CDR1 is SGDLS, CDR2 YYNGEE. This CDR3 region has 18 residues. The V gene end was trimmed by 0 bases and the J gene end by 8 bases; junction bases not matched to a gene: 13. The J gene is TRBJ2-1, the V gene TRBV9; 11 positions match TRBD2. The clonotype originates from a woman aged 55-69 years with renal cell carcinoma. The source was blood, collected from a patient whose treatment included radiotherapy and nephrectomy. The CDR3 spells CASSVEGTSGSTGDEQFF. CDR3 DNA: TGTGCCAGCAGCGTAGAGGGGACTAGCGGCTCCACTGGGGATGAGCAGTTCTTC.